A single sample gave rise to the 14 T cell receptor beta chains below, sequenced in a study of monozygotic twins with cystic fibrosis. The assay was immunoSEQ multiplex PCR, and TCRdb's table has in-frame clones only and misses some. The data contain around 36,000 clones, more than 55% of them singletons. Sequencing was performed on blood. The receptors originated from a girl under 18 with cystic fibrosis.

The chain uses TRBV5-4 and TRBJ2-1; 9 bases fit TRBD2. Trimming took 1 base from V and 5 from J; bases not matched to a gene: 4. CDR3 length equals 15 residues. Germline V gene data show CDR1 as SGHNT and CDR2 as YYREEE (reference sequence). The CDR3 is CASSLMLAGDNEQFF. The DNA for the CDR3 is TGTGCCAGCAGCTTGATGTTAGCGGGAGACAATGAGCAGTTCTTC.

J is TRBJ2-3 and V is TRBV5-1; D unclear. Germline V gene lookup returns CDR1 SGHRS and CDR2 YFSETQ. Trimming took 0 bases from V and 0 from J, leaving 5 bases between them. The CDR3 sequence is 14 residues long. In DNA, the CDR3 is TGCGCCAGCAGCTTGGGCGACAGCACAGATACGCAGTATTTT. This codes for CASSLGDSTDTQYF.

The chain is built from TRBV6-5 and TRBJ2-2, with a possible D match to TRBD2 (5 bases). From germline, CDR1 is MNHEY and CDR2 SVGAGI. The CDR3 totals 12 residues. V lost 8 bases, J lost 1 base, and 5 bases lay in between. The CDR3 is CASAGNTGELFF. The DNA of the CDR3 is TGTGCCAGCGCGGGGAACACCGGGGAGCTGTTTTTT.

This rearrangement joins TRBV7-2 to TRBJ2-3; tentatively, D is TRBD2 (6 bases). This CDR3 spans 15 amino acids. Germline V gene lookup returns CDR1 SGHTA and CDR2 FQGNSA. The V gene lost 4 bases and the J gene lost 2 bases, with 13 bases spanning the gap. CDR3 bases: TGTGCCAGCAGCTCCATAGCGGTAACCACAGATACGCAGTATTTT. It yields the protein CASSSIAVTTDTQYF. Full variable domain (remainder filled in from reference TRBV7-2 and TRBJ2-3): GAGVSQSPSNKVTEKGKDVELRCDPISGHTALYWYRQSLGQGLEFLIYFQGNSAPDKSGLPSDRFSAERTGGSVSTLTIQRTQQEDSAVYLCASSSIAVTTDTQYFGPGTRLTVL.

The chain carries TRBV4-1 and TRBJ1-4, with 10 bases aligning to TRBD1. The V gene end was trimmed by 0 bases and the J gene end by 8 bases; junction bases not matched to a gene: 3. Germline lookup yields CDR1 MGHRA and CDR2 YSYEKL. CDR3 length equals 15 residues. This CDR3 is CASSQDGQGVEKLFF. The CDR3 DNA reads TGCGCCAGCAGCCAAGACGGACAGGGGGTCGAAAAACTGTTTTTT.

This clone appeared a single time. The CDR3 DNA reads TGTGCCAGTAAAGGGGGGGTGAGGTTGACGTCAGGGAACGACACTGAAGCTTTCTTT. Residues: CASKGGVRLTSGNDTEAFF. The chain employs TRBV19 and TRBJ1-1; possible D gene TRBD1, 6 bases. The CDR3 is 19 residues long. Between the trimmed V and J ends, which lost 7 bases and 3 bases, there was a span of 30 bases. Germline V gives CDR1 LNHDA, CDR2 SQIVND (reference sequence).

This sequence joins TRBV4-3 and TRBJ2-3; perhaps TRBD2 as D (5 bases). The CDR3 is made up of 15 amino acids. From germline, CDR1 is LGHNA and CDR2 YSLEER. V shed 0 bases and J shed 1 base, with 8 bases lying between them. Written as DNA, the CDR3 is TGCGCCAGCAGCCAAGATAGAGCGGGCACAGATACGCAGTATTTT. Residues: CASSQDRAGTDTQYF.

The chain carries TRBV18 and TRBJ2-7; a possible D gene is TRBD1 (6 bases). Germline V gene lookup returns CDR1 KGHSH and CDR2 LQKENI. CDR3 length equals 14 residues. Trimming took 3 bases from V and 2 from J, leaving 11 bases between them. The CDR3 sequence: CASSPTTGTYEQYF. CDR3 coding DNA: TGTGCCAGCTCACCCACTACAGGGACCTACGAGCAGTACTTC.

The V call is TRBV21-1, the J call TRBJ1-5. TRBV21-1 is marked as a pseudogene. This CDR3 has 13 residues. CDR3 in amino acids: CASSNPPYQPQHF. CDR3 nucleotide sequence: TGTGCCAGCAGCAACCCTCCGTACCAGCCCCAGCATTTT.

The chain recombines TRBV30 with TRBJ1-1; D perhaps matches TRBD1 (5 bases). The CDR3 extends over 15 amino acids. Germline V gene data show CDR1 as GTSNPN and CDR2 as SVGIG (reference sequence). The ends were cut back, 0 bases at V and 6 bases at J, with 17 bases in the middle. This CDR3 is CAWSVGELLGAEAFF. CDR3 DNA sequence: TGTGCCTGGAGTGTAGGGGAGCTACTCGGGGCTGAAGCTTTCTTT.

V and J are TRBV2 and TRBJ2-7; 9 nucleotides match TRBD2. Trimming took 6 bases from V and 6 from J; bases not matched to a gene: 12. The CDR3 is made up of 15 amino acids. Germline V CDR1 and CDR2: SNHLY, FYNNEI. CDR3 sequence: CASSVPAGGSLEQYV. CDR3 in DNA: TGTGCCAGCAGCGTTCCGGCGGGAGGGTCCCTCGAGCAGTACGTC.

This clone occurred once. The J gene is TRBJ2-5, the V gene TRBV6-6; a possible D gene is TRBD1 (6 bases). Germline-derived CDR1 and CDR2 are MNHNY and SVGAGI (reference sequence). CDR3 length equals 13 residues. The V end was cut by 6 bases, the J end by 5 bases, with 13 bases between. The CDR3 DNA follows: TGTGCCAGCAGCTACAGGGTTTTGGAGACCCAGTACTTC. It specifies CASSYRVLETQYF.

CDR3 sequence (DNA): TGCGCCAGCCGGATAGCGGAGGGGGGCACAGATACGCAGTATTTT. Its protein is CASRIAEGGTDTQYF. The V and J genes are TRBV4-3 and TRBJ2-3, with D perhaps given as TRBD1 or TRBD2 (6 bases each). V was cut by 8 bases and J by 1 base, with 16 bases left in between. Germline V gene lookup returns CDR1 LGHNA and CDR2 YSLEER. CDR3 length equals 15 residues.

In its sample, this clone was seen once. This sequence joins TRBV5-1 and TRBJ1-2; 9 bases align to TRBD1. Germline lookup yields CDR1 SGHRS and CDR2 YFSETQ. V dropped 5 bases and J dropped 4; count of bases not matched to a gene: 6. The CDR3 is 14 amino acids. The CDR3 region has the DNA TGCGCCAGCAGTCCGGACAGGGGCGGCTATGGCTACACCTTC. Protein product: CASSPDRGGYGYTF.